The present T cell receptor beta chain was sequenced within a study of cytomegalovirus exposure and HLA in healthy donors. The PCR contained 60 Vbeta and 13 Jbeta primers. Produced via immunoSEQ multiplex PCR; TCRdb's table is partial and in-frame only. The sample includes about 120,000 clones, about 78% seen only once; the top ten take approximately 8.2%. CDR1 and CDR2 (germline): SGDLS, YYNGEE. The CDR3 is 14 residues long. V lost 0 bases and J 5 bases, leaving 6 bases between the germline ends. The sample was PBMCs. This TCR was recovered from a woman aged 40 to 55 in good health and CMV-seropositive. V gene TRBV9 combines with J gene TRBJ1-6; the D is unclear. Written as DNA, the CDR3 is TGTGCCAGCAGCGTAGGCGTCCATAATTCACCCCTCCACTTT. It codes for CASSVGVHNSPLHF.